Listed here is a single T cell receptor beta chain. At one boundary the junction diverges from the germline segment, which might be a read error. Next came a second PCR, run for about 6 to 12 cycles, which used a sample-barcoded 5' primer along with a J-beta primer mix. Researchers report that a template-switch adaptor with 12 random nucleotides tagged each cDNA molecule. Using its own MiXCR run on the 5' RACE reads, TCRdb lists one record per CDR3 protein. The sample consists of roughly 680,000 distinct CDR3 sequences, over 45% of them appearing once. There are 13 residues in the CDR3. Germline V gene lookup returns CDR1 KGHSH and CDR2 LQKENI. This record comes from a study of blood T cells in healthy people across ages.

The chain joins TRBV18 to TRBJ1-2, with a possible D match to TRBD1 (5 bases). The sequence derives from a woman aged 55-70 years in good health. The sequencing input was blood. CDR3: CASALDIIYGYTF. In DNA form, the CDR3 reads TGTGCCAGCGCACTGGACATAATCTATGGTTACACCTTC.